These T cell receptor beta chains were read from a single sample in a study of T cell clones after liver transplantation. Some clones are missing from TCRdb's copy, which holds only in-frame ones; the method was immunoSEQ multiplex PCR. Among 55,000 or so clones, 70% to 80% were seen once, and the ten largest hold approximately 15%. Sequencing used CD4+ T cells from blood, obtained before liver transplant. The receptors come from a human donor who received a liver transplant. Both conserved end residues are part of each CDR3. Fields, in order: CDR3 protein, CDR3 DNA, D gene, clone size, J gene, V gene. D genes are given only for firm matches. Clone size is not always given. Where it is, it says once, few, many or a class for expanded clones.

CSVEETGGTIYF	TGCAGCGTTGAAGAGACCGGAGGCACCATATATTTT	NA	NA	TRBJ1-3	TRBV29-1
CASSPATSGGNTGELFF	TGTGCCAGCTCACCGGCGACTAGCGGGGGGAACACCGGGGAGCTGTTTTTT	TRBD2	NA	TRBJ2-2	TRBV18
CASSRQGFVTGELFF	TGTGCCAGCAGCCGACAGGGTTTTGTGACCGGGGAGCTGTTTTTT	TRBD1	NA	TRBJ2-2	TRBV5-6
CAWSVQAGGGGDTQYF	TGTGCCTGGAGTGTACAAGCAGGGGGCGGGGGAGATACGCAGTATTTT	NA	NA	TRBJ2-3	TRBV30
CAWSVRGGQSTDTQYF	TGTGCCTGGAGTGTACGGGGGGGGCAAAGCACAGATACGCAGTATTTT	TRBD2	NA	TRBJ2-3	TRBV30
CASSPSPSGGASGTQYF	TGTGCCAGCAGCCCATCACCTAGCGGGGGCGCATCTGGTACGCAGTATTTT	TRBD2	NA	TRBJ2-3	TRBV5-6
CAWSVGREAFF	TGTGCCTGGAGTGTAGGCAGGGAAGCTTTCTTT	NA	NA	TRBJ1-1	TRBV30
CASSLSGGAGDTQYF	TGTGCCAGCAGCCTTAGCGGGGGGGCCGGAGATACGCAGTATTTT	TRBD2	NA	TRBJ2-3	TRBV9
CASSFWTANYGYTF	TGTGCCAGCAGTTTTTGGACAGCCAACTATGGCTACACCTTC	NA	few	TRBJ1-2	TRBV6-6
CASSTGQGGEKLFF	TGTGCCAGCAGCACGGGACAGGGAGGAGAAAAACTGTTTTTT	TRBD1	NA	TRBJ1-4	TRBV5-6
CASSPLGTTGGYEQYF	TGTGCCAGCAGCCCGCTCGGGACAACAGGGGGCTACGAGCAGTACTTC	TRBD1	once	TRBJ2-7	TRBV11-2
CASSPLGGITEAFF	TGTGCCAGCAGTCCCCTCGGAGGTATCACTGAAGCTTTCTTT	NA	NA	TRBJ1-1	TRBV27
CASRLDTGTQYF	TGTGCCAGCAGACTAGACACGGGGACGCAGTATTTT	NA	NA	TRBJ2-3	TRBV11-2
CATIQGLNQPQHF	TGTGCCACCATTCAGGGCCTCAATCAGCCCCAGCATTTT	NA	NA	TRBJ1-5	TRBV28
CASSTEPGYTGELFF	TGTGCCAGCAGCACGGAACCGGGGTACACCGGGGAGCTGTTTTTT	NA	NA	TRBJ2-2	TRBV11-2
CASSLDRGRNSPLHF	TGCGCCAGCAGCTTGGACAGGGGAAGGAATTCACCCCTCCACTTT	TRBD1	NA	TRBJ1-6	TRBV5-1
CASSPLADRVATEAFF	TGTGCCAGCTCACCGTTGGCGGACAGGGTGGCCACTGAAGCTTTCTTT	TRBD1	NA	TRBJ1-1	TRBV18
CASSPDRGLGYTF	TGTGCCAGCAGTCCGGACAGGGGGCTCGGCTACACCTTC	TRBD1	NA	TRBJ1-2	TRBV28
CASSRTGGVTQYF	TGTGCCAGCAGCCGCACTGGAGGGGTGACCCAGTACTTC	NA	NA	TRBJ2-5	TRBV14
CASSERQGSYNSPLHF	TGTGCCAGCAGTGAAAGACAGGGGTCGTATAATTCACCCCTCCACTTT	TRBD1	NA	TRBJ1-6	TRBV6-1
CASSELTGSSYNSPLHF	TGTGCCAGCAGTGAACTAACAGGGAGCTCCTATAATTCACCCCTCCACTTT	NA	many	TRBJ1-6	TRBV6-1
CASSPGQGANYGYTF	TGCGCCAGCAGTCCGGGACAGGGGGCCAACTATGGCTACACCTTC	TRBD1	NA	TRBJ1-2	TRBV10-1
CASSLWGLAGYEQYF	TGTGCCAGCAGCTTATGGGGGCTAGCGGGCTACGAGCAGTACTTC	TRBD2	NA	TRBJ2-7	TRBV7-3
CASSQDRSSGNTIYF	TGTGCCAGCAGCCAGGACAGAAGCTCTGGAAACACCATATATTTT	NA	NA	TRBJ1-3	TRBV6-5
CASSSYRFKQGLRAKNIQYF	TGTGCCAGCAGTTCTTATAGGTTCAAACAGGGGTTGCGAGCCAAAAACATTCAGTACTTC	TRBD1	NA	TRBJ2-4	TRBV4-2
CASSFGTAMNTGELFF	TGTGCCAGCAGCTTCGGGACAGCAATGAACACCGGGGAGCTGTTTTTT	TRBD1	few	TRBJ2-2	TRBV7-9
CASSSQGAYTGELFF	TGCGCCAGCAGCTCCCAGGGGGCTTACACCGGGGAGCTGTTTTTT	TRBD1	NA	TRBJ2-2	TRBV5-1
CASSPRQGAEQYF	TGTGCCAGTAGTCCCCGACAGGGAGCCGAGCAGTACTTC	TRBD1	NA	TRBJ2-7	TRBV19
CASSYNQGANEKLFF	TGTGCCAGCAGTTATAATCAGGGGGCTAATGAAAAACTGTTTTTT	TRBD1	once	TRBJ1-4	TRBV7-2
CASSPTPPGSHGYTF	TGTGCCAGTAGTCCCACTCCACCCGGGTCCCATGGCTACACCTTC	NA	NA	TRBJ1-2	TRBV19
CARSSSGGADTQYF	TGTGCCAGAAGCTCTAGCGGGGGGGCAGATACGCAGTATTTT	TRBD2	NA	TRBJ2-3	TRBV5-3
CASSLKAGSHNQPQHF	TGTGCCAGCAGTCTAAAAGCCGGGAGCCACAATCAGCCCCAGCATTTT	NA	NA	TRBJ1-5	TRBV27
CASSERGRGMGEQYF	TGTGCCAGCAGTGAACGGGGCAGGGGAATGGGCGAGCAGTACTTC	NA	NA	TRBJ2-7	TRBV2
CASSSRQGGTEAFF	TGTGCCAGCAGTTCTAGACAGGGGGGAACTGAAGCTTTCTTT	TRBD1	NA	TRBJ1-1	TRBV2
CASRPGQAGGNTIYF	TGTGCCAGCAGGCCGGGACAGGCCGGAGGAAACACCATATATTTT	TRBD1	NA	TRBJ1-3	TRBV6-5
CAILDRADNEQFF	TGTGCCATCCTTGACAGGGCGGACAATGAGCAGTTCTTC	TRBD1	NA	TRBJ2-1	TRBV28
CASSLGQENTEAFF	TGCGCCAGCAGCTTGGGACAGGAGAACACTGAAGCTTTCTTT	NA	NA	TRBJ1-1	TRBV5-1
CASSEGRLVSYEQYF	TGTGCCAGCAGCGAGGGAAGACTAGTCTCCTACGAGCAGTACTTC	NA	NA	TRBJ2-7	TRBV11-2
CSVLIPRGELFF	TGCAGCGTCCTAATCCCTCGCGGGGAGCTGTTTTTT	NA	NA	TRBJ2-2	TRBV29-1